The 24 T cell receptor beta chains below all came from one sample that was sequenced in a study of graft-versus-host responses after intestinal transplantation (dated by TCRdb to the early 2020s). Dithiothreitol, EDTA incubations and collagenase D digestion were used to isolate intraepithelial and lamina propria lymphocytes from graft specimens. Receptor libraries were prepared by the immunoSEQ multiplex PCR assay. Held by TCRdb, this immuneACCESS table contains in-frame sequences only and omits some clones. Under half of the omission traces to an unresolved V gene where checked; the cause of the rest is unknown. This sample is represented by approximately 15,000 clones; 80% of them were singletons. The ten largest clonotypes hold 15% to 20% of the sample. Source: ileum tissue, taken about 14 weeks after intestinal transplant. These receptors were obtained from a human patient who received an intestinal transplant, so some T cells may come from the graft donor.

This chain links TRBV7-3 with TRBJ2-7, with 9 positions matching TRBD2. V lost 3 bases, J lost 0 bases, and 6 bases stayed unmatched. There are 16 residues in the CDR3. Germline CDR1 SGHTA, CDR2 FQGTGA. For the CDR3, the DNA is TGTGCCAGCAGCTTGCGGCTAGCGGGAACCTCCTACGAGCAGTACTTC. Its protein product is CASSLRLAGTSYEQYF.

This clone occurred once. The rearrangement uses TRBV29-1 and TRBJ1-1; possibly TRBD1 for D (6 bases). This CDR3 has 14 residues. Trimming removed 1 base at V and 3 bases at J, with 12 bases between. CDR1 SQVTM and CDR2 ANQGSEA come from the germline V gene. CDR3 nucleotide sequence: TGCAGCGTTGAAGTACAGGGTAGACACACTGAAGCTTTCTTT. This sequence encodes CSVEVQGRHTEAFF. The variable domain in full, with the rest retrieved from reference TRBV29-1 and TRBJ1-1, is SAVISQKPSRDICQRGTSLTIQCQVDSQVTMMFWYRQQPGQSLTLIATANQGSEATYESGFVIDKFPISRPNLTFSTLTVSNMSPEDSSIYLCSVEVQGRHTEAFFGQGTRLTVV.

The V call is TRBV28, the J call TRBJ1-2; TRBD1 might be the D (6 bases). Trimming removed 5 bases at V and 8 bases at J, with 15 bases between. There are 13 residues in the CDR3. CDR1 is MDHEN and CDR2 is SYDVKM in the germline V gene. For the CDR3, the DNA is TGTGCCAGCAGTCAAACAGGGTCTGGCGGCTACACCTTC. It translates to CASSQTGSGGYTF.

This clone was recorded a few times. J is TRBJ2-2 and V is TRBV4-1; 13 bases fit TRBD2. CDR1 is MGHRA and CDR2 is YSYEKL in the germline V gene. The CDR3 has 18 amino acids. The junction had 10 bases not matched to a gene; V was cut back by 4 bases and J by 5 bases. The CDR3 coding sequence is TGCGCCAGCAGCCGAGGAGGGACTAGCGGGAAACTTACCGGGGAGCTGTTTTTT. Its translation is CASSRGGTSGKLTGELFF.

J is TRBJ2-7 and V is TRBV18; 7 nucleotides agree with TRBD2. Germline V lookup: CDR1 KGHSH, CDR2 LQKENI. The V gene end was trimmed by 1 base and the J gene end by 0 bases; junction bases not matched to a gene: 6. CDR3 length equals 16 residues. The DNA of the CDR3 is TGTGCCAGCTCACCACGAAAGCGGGGAGACTCCTACGAGCAGTACTTC. The encoded protein is CASSPRKRGDSYEQYF.

V and J are TRBV11-3 and TRBJ2-1; TRBD1 aligns across 9 bases. V gave up 6 bases and J gave up 5 bases; unmatched junction bases: 2. The CDR3 runs 13 residues. The V gene's germline CDR1 is SGHNT and CDR2 YENEEA. CDR3 residues: CASRRTGDNEQFF. CDR3 DNA sequence: TGTGCCAGCAGAAGGACAGGGGACAATGAGCAGTTCTTC.

The V call is TRBV4-2, the J call TRBJ2-6; D is ambiguous. The length of the CDR3 is 18 residues. The V gene lost 5 bases and the J gene lost 5 bases, with 22 bases spanning the gap. The germline V gene has CDR1 LGHNA and CDR2 YNFKEQ. The CDR3 DNA is TGTGCCAGCAGCGTGCACCTCAAAGGTTACAGTCGGGCCAACGTCCTGACTTTC. Protein product: CASSVHLKGYSRANVLTF.

As regards this clone: A much bigger clone sits one base away, suggesting this may be a read error. The J gene is TRBJ1-1, the V gene TRBV7-4; 7 bases are a match to TRBD1. This CDR3 spans 16 amino acids. The germline V gene has CDR1 SGHVT and CDR2 SQSDAQ. The junction had 10 bases not matched to a gene; V was cut back by 5 bases and J by 1 base. CDR3 region: CASSDGPRDRNTEAFF. The CDR3, as DNA: TGTGCCAGCAGCGATGGACCCAGGGACAGGAACACTGAAGCTTTCTTT.

V and J are TRBV7-2 and TRBJ2-2; TRBD2 agrees at 10 bases. This CDR3 region has 19 residues. V lost 2 bases and J lost 4; bases outside the gene matches: 13. From germline, CDR1 is SGHTA and CDR2 FQGNSA. The CDR3 sequence: CASSLLAGASLGGTGELFF. CDR3 in DNA: TGTGCCAGCAGCTTACTAGCGGGGGCCTCGCTTGGCGGCACCGGGGAGCTGTTTTTT.

This clone has a single count. V and J are TRBV10-3 and TRBJ2-3, with 7 bases lining up with TRBD1. This CDR3 has 13 amino acids. CDR1 is ENHRY and CDR2 is SYGVKD in the germline V gene. The CDR3 spells CALRGRHTDTQYF. The CDR3 DNA reads as TGTGCGCTGAGGGGGCGCCACACAGATACGCAGTATTTT.

The J gene is TRBJ2-2, the V gene TRBV2, with D maybe TRBD1 (6 bases). V lost 6 bases to trimming and J lost 5 bases, with 19 bases between them. CDR3 length: 16 amino acids. Germline assignment: CDR1 SNHLY and CDR2 FYNNEI. CDR3 DNA sequence: TGTGCCAGCAGGGACCGGGCCCCGAGGGGGACCGGGGAGCTGTTTTTT. It encodes CASRDRAPRGTGELFF.

CDR3 residues: CASSRDSLYGYTF. In DNA, the CDR3 is TGTGCCAGCAGCCGGGACAGCCTCTATGGCTACACCTTC. The chain joins TRBV7-4 to TRBJ1-2, with 7 bases that match TRBD1. Per germline, CDR1 SGHVT and CDR2 SQSDAQ. This CDR3 has 13 residues. V was clipped by 5 bases and J by 4 bases; unmatched bases: 4.

This clone was counted once. The chain employs TRBV28 and TRBJ2-2; TRBD2 matches at 11 bases. There are 17 residues in the CDR3. J was trimmed by 3 bases and V by 5 bases; bases with no gene match: 8. Germline V gives CDR1 MDHEN, CDR2 SYDVKM. The CDR3 nucleotides read TGTGCCAGCAGTCCTCCTGGACTAGCGGGCTACACCGGGGAGCTGTTTTTT. This translates into CASSPPGLAGYTGELFF. Filled out from reference TRBV28 and TRBJ2-2, the complete variable domain reads DVKVTQSSRYLVKRTGEKVFLECVQDMDHENMFWYRQDPGLGLRLIYFSYDVKMKEKGDIPEGYSVSREKKERFSLILESASTNQTSMYLCASSPPGLAGYTGELFFGEGSRLTVL.

The gene calls are TRBV11-3 and TRBJ2-3; 8 nucleotides agree with TRBD2. J gave up 6 bases and V 5 bases, and 10 bases lay outside the gene matches. Germline CDR1 SGHNT, CDR2 YENEEA. The CDR3 has 15 residues. The CDR3 sequence is CASSPAGGGRDTQYF. The CDR3, as DNA: TGTGCCAGCAGCCCAGCTGGCGGGGGGCGTGATACGCAGTATTTT.

CDR3 sequence (DNA): TGTGCCAGTCGCTTTACTAGTGGGGACCTCAATGAGCAGTTCTTC. As protein: CASRFTSGDLNEQFF. This chain uses TRBV27 with TRBJ2-1, with D possibly being TRBD1 or TRBD2 (5 bases each). CDR3 length: 15 residues. Germline V CDR1 and CDR2: MNHEY, SMNVEV (reference sequence). V was pared by 9 bases and J by 6 bases, with 21 bases between.

This clone was seen a handful of times. This rearrangement joins TRBV11-2 to TRBJ1-4, with TRBD1 matching 7 bases. The CDR3 loop spans 15 amino acids. Looked up from germline, CDR1 is SGHAT and CDR2 is FQNNGV. The ends lost 5 bases at V and 4 bases at J; junction bases unmatched: 7. The CDR3 spells CASSPTTGSNEKLFF. CDR3 nucleotide sequence: TGTGCCAGCAGCCCCACGACAGGGAGTAATGAAAAACTGTTTTTT.

A single count supports this clone. V and J are TRBV27 and TRBJ2-7; 8 bases are a match to TRBD1. The V gene's germline CDR1 is MNHEY and CDR2 SMNVEV (reference sequence). The CDR3 has 12 residues. V dropped 8 bases and J dropped 5; count of bases not matched to a gene: 5. Here the CDR3 reads CASGQGWDEQYF. CDR3 nucleotides: TGTGCCAGCGGACAGGGTTGGGACGAGCAGTACTTC.

The chain recombines TRBV7-3 with TRBJ2-3, with a tentative D call TRBD1 (7 bases). V gave up 2 bases and J gave up 5 bases, with 11 bases separating them. There are 14 residues in the CDR3. Germline assignment: CDR1 SGHTA and CDR2 FQGTGA. Written as DNA, the CDR3 is TGTGCCAGCAGCTTAGGAGGGGGCCTAGATACGCAGTATTTT. Translation: CASSLGGGLDTQYF.

Note on this clone: In the same sample, other DNA sequences code for this CDR3. The V call is TRBV19, the J call TRBJ2-2, with D hard to call. Per the germline V gene, CDR1 is LNHDA and CDR2 is SQIVND (reference sequence). V lost 5 bases, J lost 4 bases, and 8 bases lay in between. There are 13 residues in the CDR3. The CDR3 region is CASSPQATGELFF. The CDR3 region has the DNA TGTGCCAGTAGTCCCCAGGCCACCGGGGAGCTGTTTTTT.

CDR3 bases: TGTGCCAGCAGCCCTTTCAGCCGCAGAGATACGCAGTATTTT. It encodes CASSPFSRRDTQYF. The rearrangement joins TRBV9 to TRBJ2-3, with D uncertain. V was shortened by 4 bases and J by 5 bases, with 14 bases between the two germline ends. The germline CDR1 and CDR2 sequences are SGDLS and YYNGEE. The CDR3 is 14 residues long.

The V and J genes are TRBV7-8 and TRBJ1-2; D is unclear. The CDR3 runs to 15 residues. CDR1 and CDR2 (germline): SGHVS, FQNEAQ. V was shortened by 3 bases and J by 0 bases, with 11 bases between the two germline ends. The CDR3 DNA reads as TGTGCCAGCAGCTTTTACCCAAAAGCTAACTATGGCTACACCTTC. Protein sequence: CASSFYPKANYGYTF.

V and J are TRBV5-1 and TRBJ2-3, with TRBD1 as a possible D gene (5 bases). The ends were cut back, 2 bases at V and 1 base at J, with 17 bases in the middle. CDR1 is SGHRS, CDR2 YFSETQ, per germline. The CDR3 is 17 amino acids. CDR3 amino acids: CASSLLTASSGTDTQYF. The CDR3 DNA follows: TGCGCCAGCAGCTTACTGACAGCCTCCTCGGGCACAGATACGCAGTATTTT.

The rearrangement joins TRBV5-1 to TRBJ2-7; 10 bases agree with TRBD1. V shed 4 bases and J 0 bases; nucleotides not matched to a gene: 4. Germline assignment: CDR1 SGHRS and CDR2 YFSETQ. The CDR3 spans 15 residues. CDR3 coding DNA: TGCGCCAGCAGCCCGCGACAGGGGGCCTCCTACGAGCAGTACTTC. This gives the protein CASSPRQGASYEQYF.

The V and J genes are TRBV27 and TRBJ2-7; D gene ambiguous. V gave up 1 base and J gave up 5 bases, with 12 bases separating them. Germline values: CDR1 MNHEY, CDR2 SMNVEV (reference sequence). The CDR3 has 14 residues. The CDR3 DNA is TGTGCCAGCAGTTTATTTCGTACATCCGACGAGCAGTACTTC. It is translated as CASSLFRTSDEQYF.